These T cell receptor beta chains were read from a single sample in a study of blood T cell repertoires in COVID-19. Profiled with immunoSEQ multiplex PCR; TCRdb holds only in-frame clones, not every one. The sample yields 100,000 to 150,000 clones, around nine tenths seen once. Sequencing used peripheral blood. The receptor set was obtained from a man aged 65-85 years with active COVID-19. CDR3s leave out the opening cysteine and the closing phenylalanine or tryptophan. The order of the fields is V gene, J gene, CDR3 protein.

V: TRBV6-2/TRBV6-3; J: TRBJ2-2; CDR3: ASSRQGRGNTGELF
V: TRBV7-3; J: TRBJ2-1; CDR3: ASSEGGTSGSEQF
V: TRBV9; J: TRBJ1-1; CDR3: ASSVGDRGLENTEAF
V: TRBV6-1; J: TRBJ1-5; CDR3: ASSEALGANQPQH
V: TRBV5-5; J: TRBJ1-6; CDR3: ASSFPQGNSPLH
V: TRBV20-1; J: TRBJ2-7; CDR3: SARGLAGVYEQY
V: TRBV12-3/TRBV12-4; J: TRBJ2-7; CDR3: ASRGTGAYEQY
V: TRBV6-5; J: TRBJ1-5; CDR3: ASAWDTSNQPQH
V: TRBV7-9; J: TRBJ1-2; CDR3: ASSPWSPDYGYT
V: TRBV27; J: TRBJ1-5; CDR3: ASSLSGGGSRQPQH
V: TRBV11-2; J: TRBJ2-2; CDR3: ASSLDSRAGTGELF
V: TRBV27; J: TRBJ2-7; CDR3: ASSLGQGGTYEQY
V: TRBV5-1; J: TRBJ2-7; CDR3: ASSLGGSRTNEQY
V: TRBV5-1; J: TRBJ2-1; CDR3: ASSLTGSPYNEQF
V: TRBV9; J: TRBJ2-3; CDR3: ASSGEGGRRTDTQY
V: TRBV27; J: TRBJ2-1; CDR3: ASSFPGSGYNEQF
V: TRBV9; J: TRBJ2-1; CDR3: ASSGESGRSGEQF
V: TRBV7-9; J: TRBJ2-5; CDR3: ASRGNYTRRETQY
V: TRBV6-1; J: TRBJ2-1; CDR3: ASSGPGQGRSFYNEQF
V: TRBV11-2; J: TRBJ2-7; CDR3: ASSPSPRGY